This TCR beta chain was recorded in a study of cytomegalovirus exposure and HLA in healthy donors. Remarks on this clone: Antigen unknown.

Findings and caveats of the study: In all likelihood, a cluster of highly shared sequence variants was a sequencing artifact.

The V gene end was trimmed by 2 bases and the J gene end by 1 base; junction bases not matched to a gene: 8. Germline CDR1 is LGHNA and CDR2 is YNFKEQ. The CDR3 spans 17 residues. Vbeta (60) and Jbeta (13) primers were used in the PCR. The repertoire was sequenced with immunoSEQ multiplex PCR; TCRdb's copy has only in-frame clones and lacks some. The table has around 130,000 clones, roughly 74% seen once; the top ten hold 6% to 8%. Specimen: PBMCs. The chain joins TRBV4-2 to TRBJ2-3, with TRBD2 matching 8 bases. The TCR originated in a man between 35 and 55 years old in good health and CMV-seropositive. The CDR3 bases are TGTGCCAGCAGCCAAATGCCGACTAGCGAAGGCACAGATACGCAGTATTTT. It is translated as CASSQMPTSEGTDTQYF.